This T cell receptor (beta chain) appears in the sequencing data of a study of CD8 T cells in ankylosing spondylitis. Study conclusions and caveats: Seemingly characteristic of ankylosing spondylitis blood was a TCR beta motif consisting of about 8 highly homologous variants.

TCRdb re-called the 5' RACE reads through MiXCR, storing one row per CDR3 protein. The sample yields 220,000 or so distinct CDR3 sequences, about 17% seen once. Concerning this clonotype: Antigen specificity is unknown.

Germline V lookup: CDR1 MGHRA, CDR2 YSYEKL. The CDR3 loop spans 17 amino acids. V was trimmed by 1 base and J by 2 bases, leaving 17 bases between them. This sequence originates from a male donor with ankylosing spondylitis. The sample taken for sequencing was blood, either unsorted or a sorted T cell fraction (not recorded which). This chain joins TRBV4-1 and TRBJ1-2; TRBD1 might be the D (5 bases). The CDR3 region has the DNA TGCGCCAGCAGCCAAGGTCCAAGTCCGACAGCCAACTATGGCTACACCTTC. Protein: CASSQGPSPTANYGYTF.